These 28 T cell receptor beta chains were sequenced from one sample in a study of immune cell composition in non-small cell lung cancer. Sequenced by immunoSEQ multiplex PCR; TCRdb stores in-frame clones only, minus some. The data show more than 11,000 clones, over 70% seen once. Sample: lung tumor tissue. Receptor source: a human donor with non-small cell lung cancer.

The V gene is TRBV7-9, the J gene TRBJ1-2; possible D gene TRBD1, 6 bases. This CDR3 is 15 amino acids long. Germline loops: CDR1 SEHNR, CDR2 FQNEAQ (reference sequence). The ends were cut back, 0 bases at V and 0 bases at J, with 8 bases in the middle. The CDR3 DNA is TGTGCCAGCAGCTTAGCAGGGGGGACTAACTATGGCTACACCTTC. The encoded protein is CASSLAGGTNYGYTF.

This clone is medium-sized within its sample. V and J are TRBV5-1 and TRBJ1-2; the match to TRBD1 covers 10 bases. The CDR3 length is 15 residues. Germline CDR1 is SGHRS and CDR2 is YFSETQ. Trimming removed 6 bases from V and 7 bases from J; junction bases left unmatched: 12. CDR3 sequence (DNA): TGCGCCAGCACCCCGGCGGGACAGGGGAGACGTGGCTACACCTTC. It translates to CASTPAGQGRRGYTF.

The CDR3 coding sequence is TGTGCCAGCTCAATAGCGGGAGGGCGTACAGATACGCAGTATTTT. Its translation: CASSIAGGRTDTQYF. The chain combines TRBV18 with TRBJ2-3; 11 nucleotides align to TRBD2. The J segment lost 3 bases and the V segment lost 5 bases, leaving 4 bases of the junction unmatched. This CDR3 spans 15 amino acids. Germline lookup yields CDR1 KGHSH and CDR2 LQKENI.

J is TRBJ2-3 and V is TRBV7-9; D is possibly TRBD1 (6 bases). Germline-derived CDR1 and CDR2 are SEHNR and FQNEAQ (reference sequence). V dropped 5 bases and J dropped 0 bases, with 12 bases sitting between them. This CDR3 has 15 residues. CDR3 nucleotides: TGTGCCAGCAGCCTACAGGGCCAGAGCACAGATACGCAGTATTTT. Its translation is CASSLQGQSTDTQYF.

This chain connects TRBV7-9 to TRBJ2-3; D is possibly TRBD1 or TRBD2 (5 bases each). Germline V CDR1 and CDR2: SEHNR, FQNEAQ (reference sequence). V lost 5 bases to trimming and J lost 2 bases, with 14 bases between them. This CDR3 comprises 15 residues. In DNA, the CDR3 is TGTGCCAGCAGCAACCGGGACCTGACCACAGATACGCAGTATTTT. Translating it yields CASSNRDLTTDTQYF.

This clone was seen only a few times. V and J are TRBV11-1 and TRBJ2-5; TRBD2 matches at 12 bases. The J segment lost 4 bases and the V segment lost 5 bases, leaving 2 bases of the junction unmatched. Germline V lookup: CDR1 SGHAT, CDR2 FQDESV (reference sequence). The CDR3 is 14 amino acids. This CDR3 is CASSPGLAGETQYF. The CDR3 nucleotides read TGTGCCAGCAGCCCGGGACTAGCGGGAGAGACCCAGTACTTC.

The V call is TRBV7-2, the J call TRBJ2-1, with 16 nucleotides matching TRBD2. Losses at the gene ends were 5 bases for V and 7 bases for J; bases not matched to a gene: 2. CDR1 and CDR2 (germline): SGHTA, FQGNSA. The CDR3 consists of 15 residues. The CDR3 spells CASSRGLAGGNEQFF. The CDR3 DNA follows: TGTGCCAGCAGCCGGGGACTAGCGGGAGGGAATGAGCAGTTCTTC.

This chain joins TRBV6-1 and TRBJ2-5, with D uncertain. CDR3 length equals 12 residues. The germline V gene has CDR1 MNHNS and CDR2 SASEGT. V gave up 7 bases and J gave up 1 base, with 7 bases separating them. This chain's CDR3 is CASKGFQETQYF. The DNA for the CDR3 is TGTGCCAGCAAAGGATTCCAAGAGACCCAGTACTTC.

CDR3 residues: CASSEMWSQETQYF. Written as DNA, the CDR3 is TGTGCCAGCAGTGAAATGTGGAGTCAAGAGACCCAGTACTTC. The chain recombines TRBV6-1 with TRBJ2-5; D gene ambiguous. CDR1 is MNHNS and CDR2 is SASEGT in the germline V gene. Trimming left V 2 bases short and J 2 bases short, with 9 bases between. The CDR3 has 14 residues.

The rearrangement joins TRBV5-1 to TRBJ2-3; 7 positions agree with TRBD2. The V and J ends lost 3 bases and 4 bases, in that order; junction bases with no gene match: 5. The CDR3 is 14 amino acids. The germline CDR1 and CDR2 sequences are SGHRS and YFSETQ. CDR3 nucleotide sequence: TGCGCCAGCAGCTCAGGACTAGACGCAGATACGCAGTATTTT. Encoded protein: CASSSGLDADTQYF.

This chain connects TRBV6-5 to TRBJ2-7; TRBD2 matches at 11 bases. V was clipped by 6 bases and J by 2 bases; unmatched bases: 6. Germline lookup yields CDR1 MNHEY and CDR2 SVGAGI. The CDR3 length is 15 residues. The CDR3 here is CASRSRLAGPYEQYF. DNA for the CDR3: TGTGCCAGCAGATCCCGACTAGCGGGGCCCTACGAGCAGTACTTC.

This clone was recorded once. The chain uses TRBV4-1 and TRBJ2-3; D gene uncertain. This CDR3 spans 16 amino acids. V was cut by 1 base and J by 2 bases, with 13 bases left in between. CDR1 and CDR2 (germline): MGHRA, YSYEKL. CDR3 in DNA: TGCGCCAGCAGCCAAGTGAATCTAGGGTTCACAGATACGCAGTATTTT. This encodes CASSQVNLGFTDTQYF.

CDR3 loop: CASSPQGDKTQYF. CDR3 in DNA: TGTGCCAGCAGCCCACAGGGGGACAAGACCCAGTACTTC. The chain carries TRBV7-3 and TRBJ2-5; 8 bases are a match to TRBD1. This CDR3 region has 13 residues. CDR1 is SGHTA, CDR2 FQGTGA, per germline. With 5 bases clipped from V and 6 bases from J, the junction kept 5 bases outside the gene matches.

This clone was observed a single time. The chain carries TRBV7-2 and TRBJ2-7, with 7 bases fitting TRBD2. Trimming took 3 bases from V and 7 from J; bases not matched to a gene: 9. In germline, CDR1 is SGHTA, CDR2 FQGNSA. The CDR3 is made up of 14 amino acids. The CDR3 spells CASSFRGGSGEQYF. CDR3 nucleotide sequence: TGTGCCAGCAGCTTTCGGGGCGGGAGTGGGGAGCAGTACTTC.

The V call is TRBV11-3, the J call TRBJ2-1, with 7 bases lining up with TRBD2. V was pared by 0 bases and J by 1 base, with 6 bases of the junction left unmatched. The V gene's germline CDR1 is SGHNT and CDR2 YENEEA. CDR3 length: 17 amino acids. Here the CDR3 reads CASSLDPPGGSYNEQFF. The CDR3 bases are TGTGCCAGCAGCTTAGATCCCCCGGGAGGTTCCTACAATGAGCAGTTCTTC. Looking up the rest from reference TRBV11-3 and TRBJ2-1 gives the full variable domain: EAGVVQSPRYKIIEKKQPVAFWCNPISGHNTLYWYLQNLGQGPELLIRYENEEAVDDSQLPKDRFSAERLKGVDSTLKIQPAELGDSAVYLCASSLDPPGGSYNEQFFGPGTRLTVL.

This rearrangement joins TRBV5-1 to TRBJ2-1, with TRBD2 matching 9 bases. J was trimmed by 2 bases and V by 4 bases; bases with no gene match: 7. The CDR3 consists of 16 residues. Germline V gives CDR1 SGHRS, CDR2 YFSETQ. The CDR3 nucleotides read TGCGCCAGCAGCCTGGTGCTAGCGGGGACCTACAATGAGCAGTTCTTC. Translated: CASSLVLAGTYNEQFF.

In its sample, this clone ranks as medium-sized. The chain links TRBV19 to TRBJ2-7; D remains ambiguous. The CDR3 consists of 10 residues. Trimming pared 6 bases from V and 4 bases from J, leaving 4 bases between. Germline CDR1 and CDR2: LNHDA and SQIVND (reference sequence). The CDR3 region has the DNA TGTGCCAGTAGACAATACGAGCAGTACTTC. Residues: CASRQYEQYF.

The rearrangement uses TRBV5-5 and TRBJ2-2; 10 bases match TRBD2. V lost 2 bases and J lost 7; bases outside the gene matches: 8. The CDR3 is made up of 16 amino acids. Looked up from germline, CDR1 is SGHKS and CDR2 is YYEKEE (reference sequence). For the CDR3, the DNA is TGTGCCAGCAGCTTTAGGAGCGGGGGGGCCGGCGGGGAGCTGTTTTTT. Translated, it gives CASSFRSGGAGGELFF.

The chain is built from TRBV5-1 and TRBJ2-1, with 14 bases matching TRBD2. V shed 4 bases and J 3 bases; nucleotides not matched to a gene: 12. The germline V gene encodes CDR1 SGHRS and CDR2 YFSETQ. This CDR3 has 19 residues. CDR3 protein: CASSILIGGTSGSYNEQFF. The DNA of the CDR3 is TGCGCCAGCAGCATATTAATCGGCGGGACTAGCGGGAGCTACAATGAGCAGTTCTTC. Full variable domain (remainder filled in from reference TRBV5-1 and TRBJ2-1): KAGVTQTPRYLIKTRGQQVTLSCSPISGHRSVSWYQQTPGQGLQFLFEYFSETQRNKGNFPGRFSGRQFSNSRSEMNVSTLELGDSALYLCASSILIGGTSGSYNEQFFGPGTRLTVL.

This chain uses TRBV7-9 with TRBJ2-1, with 11 bases identical to TRBD1. The CDR3 length is 17 residues. The ends lost 1 base at V and 3 bases at J; junction bases unmatched: 5. Germline-derived CDR1 and CDR2 are SEHNR and FQNEAQ (reference sequence). CDR3: CASSLEAGTGGYNEQFF. As DNA, the CDR3 is TGTGCCAGCAGCTTAGAAGCAGGGACAGGGGGCTACAATGAGCAGTTCTTC. The full variable domain, completed using reference TRBV7-9 and TRBJ2-1, is DTGVSQNPRHKITKRGQNVTFRCDPISEHNRLYWYRQTLGQGPEFLTYFQNEAQLEKSRLLSDRFSAERPKGSFSTLEIQRTEQGDSAMYLCASSLEAGTGGYNEQFFGPGTRLTVL.

The chain has TRBV6-1 and TRBJ2-5, with 8 positions matching TRBD2. Germline assignment: CDR1 MNHNS and CDR2 SASEGT. There are 15 residues in the CDR3. V lost 7 bases to trimming and J lost 0 bases; unmatched junction nucleotides: 7. Here the CDR3 DNA reads TGTGCCAGCACTCTTACTAGCGGTTACCAAGAGACCCAGTACTTC. It codes for CASTLTSGYQETQYF.

The J gene is TRBJ2-3, the V gene TRBV29-1; the D gene is possibly TRBD2 (6 bases). V was pared by 4 bases and J by 4 bases, with 9 bases between. This CDR3 has 12 amino acids. Germline CDR1 reads SQVTM; CDR2 reads ANQGSEA. CDR3 loop: CSVGSGADTQYF. DNA of the CDR3: TGCAGCGTTGGTAGCGGAGCAGATACGCAGTATTTT.

This chain joins TRBV6-1 and TRBJ1-5; tentative D call: TRBD1 (6 bases). Per the germline V gene, CDR1 is MNHNS and CDR2 is SASEGT. Trimming pared 2 bases from V and 7 bases from J, leaving 21 bases between. This CDR3 spans 17 amino acids. CDR3 nucleotide sequence: TGTGCCAGCAGTGAAAGGGGAGAAGGGACAAAGTACCAGCCCCAGCATTTT. Its translation is CASSERGEGTKYQPQHF.

The sample holds a few counts of this clone. The chain joins TRBV28 to TRBJ1-1; D remains ambiguous. Trimming stripped 4 bases from V and 1 base from J, with 7 bases between. The CDR3 covers 13 residues. CDR1 MDHEN and CDR2 SYDVKM come from the germline V gene. The CDR3 DNA reads TGTGCCAGCAGTTCCACAGAGAACACTGAAGCTTTCTTT. Amino acids: CASSSTENTEAFF. Using reference TRBV28 and TRBJ1-1 for the parts outside the CDR3, the full variable domain is DVKVTQSSRYLVKRTGEKVFLECVQDMDHENMFWYRQDPGLGLRLIYFSYDVKMKEKGDIPEGYSVSREKKERFSLILESASTNQTSMYLCASSSTENTEAFFGQGTRLTVV.

The CDR3 DNA is TGTGCCAGCAGTTACCGGGCTAGCGGGTTACCTGAGCAGTACTTC. Amino acids: CASSYRASGLPEQYF. This chain joins TRBV6-5 and TRBJ2-7, with TRBD2 identical over 8 bases. The V gene's germline CDR1 is MNHEY and CDR2 SVGAGI. This CDR3 spans 15 amino acids. V was clipped by 2 bases and J by 7 bases; unmatched bases: 10.

V usage is TRBV7-2 and J usage is TRBJ2-5; the D is unclear. With 1 base removed from V and 1 base from J, the gap between germline ends came to 10 bases. The CDR3 is 15 residues long. Germline assignment: CDR1 SGHTA and CDR2 FQGNSA. The CDR3 DNA reads TGTGCCAGCAGCTTAGGATCCTCCTCCCAAGAGACCCAGTACTTC. Translated: CASSLGSSSQETQYF.

The genes are TRBV7-2 and TRBJ2-7; D remains unclear. V was shortened by 5 bases and J by 2 bases, with 4 bases between the two germline ends. There are 11 residues in the CDR3. The V gene's germline CDR1 is SGHTA and CDR2 FQGNSA. CDR3 sequence: CASSGAYEQYF. DNA for the CDR3: TGTGCCAGCAGCGGGGCCTACGAGCAGTACTTC. The variable domain in full, completed from reference TRBV7-2 and TRBJ2-7, reads GAGVSQSPSNKVTEKGKDVELRCDPISGHTALYWYRQSLGQGLEFLIYFQGNSAPDKSGLPSDRFSAERTGGSVSTLTIQRTQQEDSAVYLCASSGAYEQYFGPGTRLTVT.

The chain employs TRBV5-5 and TRBJ2-7; TRBD2 aligns across 9 bases. CDR1 is SGHKS, CDR2 YYEKEE, per germline (reference sequence). The CDR3 is 15 residues long. The ends lost 4 bases at V and 5 bases at J; junction bases unmatched: 10. CDR3: CASSRREGASDEQYF. CDR3 nucleotides: TGTGCCAGCAGCCGGCGGGAGGGGGCATCTGACGAGCAGTACTTC. Full variable domain (missing parts from reference TRBV5-5 and TRBJ2-7): DAGVTQSPTHLIKTRGQQVTLRCSPISGHKSVSWYQQVLGQGPQFIFQYYEKEERGRGNFPDRFSARQFPNYSSELNVNALLLGDSALYLCASSRREGASDEQYFGPGTRLTVT.